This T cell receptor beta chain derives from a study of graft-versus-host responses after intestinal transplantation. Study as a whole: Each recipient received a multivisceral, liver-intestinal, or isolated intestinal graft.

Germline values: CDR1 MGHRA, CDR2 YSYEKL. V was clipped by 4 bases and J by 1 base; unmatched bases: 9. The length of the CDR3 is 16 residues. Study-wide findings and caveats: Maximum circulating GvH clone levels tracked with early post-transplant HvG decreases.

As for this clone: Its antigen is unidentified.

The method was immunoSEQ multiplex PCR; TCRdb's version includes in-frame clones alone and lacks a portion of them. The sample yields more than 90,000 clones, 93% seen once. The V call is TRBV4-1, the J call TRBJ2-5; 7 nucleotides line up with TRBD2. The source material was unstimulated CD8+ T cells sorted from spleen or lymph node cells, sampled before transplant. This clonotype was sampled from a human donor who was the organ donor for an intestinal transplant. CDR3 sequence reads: CASSPPGSSGQETQYF. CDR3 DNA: TGCGCCAGCAGCCCTCCCGGTTCTAGCGGCCAAGAGACCCAGTACTTC.